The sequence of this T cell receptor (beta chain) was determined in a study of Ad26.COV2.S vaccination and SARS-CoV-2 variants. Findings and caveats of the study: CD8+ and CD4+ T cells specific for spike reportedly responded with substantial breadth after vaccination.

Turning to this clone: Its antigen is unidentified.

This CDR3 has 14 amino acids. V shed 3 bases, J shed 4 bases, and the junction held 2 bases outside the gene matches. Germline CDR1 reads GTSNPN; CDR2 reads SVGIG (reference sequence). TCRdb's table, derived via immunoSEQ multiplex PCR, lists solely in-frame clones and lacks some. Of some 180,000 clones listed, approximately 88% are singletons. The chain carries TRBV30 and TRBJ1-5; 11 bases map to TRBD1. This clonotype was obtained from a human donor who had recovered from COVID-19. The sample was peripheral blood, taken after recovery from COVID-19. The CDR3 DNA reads TGTGCCTGGAGCGGACAGGGGGCAAATCAGCCCCAGCATTTT. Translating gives CAWSGQGANQPQHF. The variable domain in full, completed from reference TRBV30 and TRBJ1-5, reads SQTIHQWPATLVQPVGSPLSLECTVEGTSNPNLYWYRQAAGRGLQLLFYSVGIGQISSEVPQNLSASRPQDRQFILSSKKLLLSDSGFYLCAWSGQGANQPQHFGDGTRLSIL.